This T cell receptor beta chain was obtained from a study of OX40 agonist ivuxolimab in advanced cancers. At the level of the study: Each dose-escalation patient presented with hepatocellular carcinoma, melanoma, renal cell or head and neck cancer. From roughly 20 to 85 years was the age range, with a mean of approximately 58 years, and about 83% were male.

Comments on this clone: Its antigen remains unidentified.

Autoimmune disease history or systemic immunosuppression led to patient exclusion. The study's findings and limits: Among T cells, CD8+ cells averaged more expanded clones than CD4+ cells.

This CDR3 has 15 residues. Trimming removed 5 bases from V and 6 bases from J; junction bases left unmatched: 9. CDR1 and CDR2 from the germline V gene are MNHEY and SVGAGI. Assay used: immunoSEQ multiplex PCR; TCRdb lists only in-frame clones, some missing. The sample consists of approximately 84,000 clones, approximately 94% of them appearing once. The sample consisted of CD4+ or CD8+ T cells sorted from blood, taken in a trial of the OX40 agonist ivuxolimab. The source of this sequence is an adult with an advanced solid tumor such as melanoma, head and neck, liver or kidney cancer. The chain links TRBV6-5 to TRBJ1-4; 7 nucleotides line up with TRBD1. The CDR3 reads CASSTVTGSYEKLFF. In nucleotides, the CDR3 is TGTGCCAGCAGTACAGTGACAGGGTCCTATGAAAAACTGTTTTTT.